This T cell receptor beta chain was obtained from a study of human T cells and chemical hapten exposure (dated by TCRdb to the early 2020s). At the level of the whole study: For sensitization, 2% DPC in acetone was applied to an approximately 2 cm by approximately 2 cm area of upper inner arm skin. Approximately 28 alopecia patients provided blood for TCR sequencing at one to four time points (pre-sensitization, 2, 6 and 24 weeks). The patient cohort, mostly female, included alopecia areata with under or over 50% scalp involvement, alopecia totalis and alopecia universalis. Patch testing was done on the upper back using Finn chambers containing 0.01% DPC, and results were scored after 6 days according to International Contact Dermatitis Research Group standards. Blood samples were taken from patients before sensitization (week 0) and then at 2, 6 and about 24 weeks after DPC sensitization. In alopecia patients, the study followed how the peripheral blood TCR repertoire changed in vivo over primary and secondary sensitization to diphenylcyclopropenone (DPC), a hapten. Throughout the study period of roughly 24 weeks, patients also received therapeutic DPC doses to the scalp every week. Libraries were pooled for sequencing, and variation in per-sample TCR yields was attributed mainly to small differences in library volumes within the pool. Paper-wide results and their limitations: After repeated subsampling, the strength of the expansion versus patch-test correlation and the threshold at which it became significant changed. Compared with pre-sensitization or healthy control sets, expanded TCRs formed significantly more large CDR3 similarity clusters, which is consistent with antigen-driven responses. DPC sensitization did not change the number of TCRs with a frequency above 1 in 1000, and there was no evidence of changes in global repertoire structure. Patch test score was positively correlated with the number of PT1 expanded TCRs, with significance at thresholds 8, 16 and 32 but not at 4. All patients had alopecia, a presumed autoimmune disease, so their immune response might differ from that of healthy individuals.

What this sample's time point label stands for: pre-sensitization, week 0. The treatment or condition label for this specimen denotes: therapeutic diphenylcyclopropenone sensitization with weekly scalp DPC. Blood at each patch-test visit was drawn before the patch test was applied. Patients were eligible if aged 18 to 70, diagnosed with alopecia and judged suitable for DPC therapy, and pregnant patients were excluded. Total RNA was extracted from unfractionated whole blood that had been collected in Tempus Blood RNA tubes. Receptor amplification or capture employed RACE. This sample was sequenced with a NextSeq 500. During library preparation, unique molecular identifiers were attached to individual cDNA molecules so that TCRs could be counted in a quantitative, reproducible way. For every blood RNA sample, sequencing covered both the TCR alpha and TCR beta chains. In the paper's pipeline: Samples had a median of about 96,000 TCRs, with a range from roughly 23,224 to 700,000. V, J and CDR3 annotation of the TCR reads was performed with the Decombinator software suite. For the PS versus PT1 abundance plots, all samples were subsampled to the same number of TCRs (28,000). Expanded TCRs were defined as absent before sensitization and observed at least eight times at the 2-week time point. TCRdb reran the public reads through fastp at Q25 and MiXCR, keeping productive beta chains. A single entry per CDR3 protein holds the most common genes and DNA from its merged rows. These V and J calls rely on TCRdb rather than the paper's analysis. The sample table records 250,000 or so distinct CDR3 sequences; just under 8% of these occur just once. Less than 1.5% of the sample lies in the top ten.

This clonotype was recorded many times. The antigen it recognizes is unknown. Base qualities are not at hand, and no much larger clone is one base apart. According to the germline V gene (reference sequence), CDR1 reads WNHNN and CDR2 reads SYGVQD. The CDR3 measures 13 amino acids from cysteine to phenylalanine. The DNA shown is the 39-base CDR3, in frame from base 1. V was cut back by 4 bases and J by 1 base, leaving a gap of 7 bases between them. The sequence derives from a man younger than 35 with alopecia areata. Some clones in this sample may be carry-over from other donors' samples. Source: whole blood, taken in connection with sensitization to the hapten diphenylcyclopropenone (DPC). This sequence uses TRBV10-1 and TRBJ1-1; no D gene is confidently identified. In nucleotides, the sequence is TGCGCCAGCAGTGTGTCGGAGAACACTGAAGCTTTCTTT. It translates to CASSVSENTEAFF.